A selection of T cell receptor beta chains follows, all from one sample in a study of beta chain features in type 1 diabetes. The table came from immunoSEQ multiplex PCR; TCRdb's copy has only in-frame clones and leaves some out. The sample consists of under 900,000 clones, under 20% of them appearing once. The sequenced sample consisted of naive CD4+ T cells from blood. These receptors came from a woman aged 18-35 years in good health. Both conserved end residues are part of each CDR3. Each record gives: D gene, clone size, J gene, V gene, CDR3 protein, CDR3 DNA. A D gene is named only where the DNA matches it firmly. The size of a clone is reported for some rows only, either as once, few or many, or as a class for expanded clones.

>TRBD1|few|TRBJ2-2|TRBV5-6
CASSFIDRGPPTGELFF
TGTGCCAGCAGTTTTATTGACAGGGGTCCCCCCACCGGGGAGCTGTTTTTT
>TRBD1|.|TRBJ1-5|TRBV7-2
CASSPGQGNQPQHF
TGTGCCAGCAGCCCAGGACAGGGGAATCAGCCCCAGCATTTT
>.|few|TRBJ2-5|TRBV7-9
CASSPQGTEQYF
TGTGCCAGCAGCCCCCAGGGGACGGAGCAGTACTTC
>TRBD1|.|TRBJ1-5|TRBV6-6
CASKETGGIQPQHF
TGTGCCAGCAAGGAGACAGGGGGCATTCAGCCCCAGCATTTT
>TRBD2|.|TRBJ2-2|TRBV15
CATSWSGTGTGELFF
TGTGCCACCAGCTGGAGCGGGACGGGCACGGGGGAGCTGTTTTTT
>.|few|TRBJ1-1|TRBV29-1
CSVEEAPSQSRAFF
TGCAGCGTTGAAGAGGCTCCATCTCAGTCGAGGGCTTTCTTT
>.|.|TRBJ2-1|TRBV18
CASSPRAGEGFTATAEQFF
TGTGCCAGCTCACCGCGCGCAGGGGAAGGCTTCACGGCAACGGCTGAGCAGTTCTTC
>.|.|TRBJ2-7|TRBV7-3
CASPRGIHYEQYF
TGTGCCAGCCCTCGGGGTATCCACTACGAGCAGTACTTC
>TRBD2|.|TRBJ2-1|TRBV9
CASSATGKGTSGKYNEQFF
TGTGCCAGCAGCGCTACAGGAAAAGGGACTAGCGGGAAGTACAATGAGCAGTTCTTC
>.|.|TRBJ2-7|TRBV6-6
CASSYPPTSPFKEQYF
TGTGCCAGCAGTTACCCGCCTACTAGTCCCTTTAAGGAGCAGTACTTC
>TRBD2|.|TRBJ2-2|TRBV6-4
CASSETGRDTGELFF
TGTGCCAGCAGTGAGACCGGGAGGGACACCGGGGAGCTGTTTTTT
>.|few|TRBJ2-1|TRBV23-1
CASSQSRLESPQLLF
TGCGCCAGCAGTCAATCCAGACTCGAGAGCCCTCAGTTGCTCTTC
>TRBD2|few|TRBJ2-1|TRBV11-2
CASSLDPGRAPNEQFF
TGTGCCAGCAGCTTAGATCCGGGGAGGGCCCCCAATGAGCAGTTCTTC